This T cell receptor (beta chain) was sequenced for a study of cytomegalovirus exposure and HLA in healthy donors. Study results and limitations: A missense variant in DCLRE1C was later tied to TCR beta V- and J-gene trimming.

V was pared by 6 bases and J by 4 bases, with 7 bases of the junction left unmatched. This CDR3 contains 14 residues. Germline V gene lookup returns CDR1 MDHEN and CDR2 SYDVKM. The PCR was carried out with 60 Vbeta primers and 13 Jbeta primers. Sequenced by immunoSEQ multiplex PCR; TCRdb stores in-frame clones only, minus some. This table has some 180,000 clones, 76% appearing once. About this clone: The antigen is unknown.

The receptor comes from a woman aged 25 to 39 in good health and CMV-seropositive. The gene calls are TRBV28 and TRBJ2-3, with 7 bases fitting TRBD2. Sequenced: PBMCs. CDR3 residues: CASSREGTADTQYF. CDR3 sequence (DNA): TGTGCCAGCAGCAGGGAGGGGACCGCAGATACGCAGTATTTT.